The next 4 T cell receptor beta chains were all read from a single sample in a study of early T cells in non-severe SARS-CoV-2 infection. TCRdb processed the 5' RACE reads anew with MiXCR; each CDR3 protein has one entry. Found here are tens of thousands of distinct CDR3 sequences, about 12% of them singletons; the top ten hold roughly 3.9%. Sequenced sample: whole blood. The receptors originated from an adult who was a healthcare worker with PCR-confirmed SARS-CoV-2 infection or an uninfected control (not recorded which).

This clonotype was picked up a small number of times. CDR3: CATSDSEEGNEQFF. Written as DNA, the CDR3 is TGTGCCACCAGTGATTCCGAAGAGGGGAATGAGCAGTTCTTC. The rearrangement uses TRBV24-1 and TRBJ2-1; the D gene could be TRBD1 or TRBD2 (5 bases each). The ends were cut back, 2 bases at V and 7 bases at J, with 11 bases in the middle. CDR1 and CDR2 (germline): KGHDR, SFDVKD. The CDR3 is made up of 14 amino acids.

This clonotype was counted a few times. The rearrangement uses TRBV2 and TRBJ2-6; D may be TRBD1 (6 bases). V lost 4 bases, J lost 2 bases, and 12 bases lay in between. Germline V gene data show CDR1 as SNHLY and CDR2 as FYNNEI. CDR3 length equals 16 residues. The CDR3 DNA sequence: TGTGCCAGCAGTGGTAACAGGGCCGCTGGGGCCAACGTCCTGACTTTC. Translated, it gives CASSGNRAAGANVLTF. The whole variable domain, filled in from reference TRBV2 and TRBJ2-6, reads EPEVTQTPSHQVTQMGQEVILRCVPISNHLYFYWYRQILGQKVEFLVSFYNNEISEKSEIFDDQFSVERPDGSNFTLKIRSTKLEDSAMYFCASSGNRAAGANVLTFGAGSRLTVL.

This clonotype was detected many times. The J gene is TRBJ2-3, the V gene TRBV12-3 or TRBV12-4, with TRBD1 matching 7 bases. J lost 1 base, V lost 3 bases, and 1 base had no gene match. The CDR3 loop spans 14 amino acids. The CDR3 nucleotides are TGTGCCAGCAGTTTGGGACAGCGCACAGATACGCAGTATTTT. Translation: CASSLGQRTDTQYF.

This clonotype was detected only a few times. V and J are TRBV20-1 and TRBJ1-1; D remains ambiguous. Germline V lookup: CDR1 DFQATT, CDR2 SNEGSKA (reference sequence). Trimming pared 4 bases from V and 1 base from J, leaving 13 bases between. This CDR3 has 14 residues. The CDR3 is CSATSPGGNTEAFF. Written as DNA, the CDR3 is TGCAGTGCTACTTCTCCGGGTGGGAACACTGAAGCTTTCTTT.